This T cell receptor beta chain was captured by sequencing in a study of T cells after yellow fever vaccination. Study-level findings and limits: Weaker overall was a secondary response that nonetheless peaked faster, on day 5 versus 15. Although most clonotypes did not, a small share appeared in both CD4 and CD8 compartments.

Unmatched junction bases numbered 14, after V lost 3 bases and J lost 4 bases. The germline CDR1 and CDR2 sequences are SEHNR and FQNEAQ (reference sequence). The CDR3 consists of 17 residues. UMIs and a universal primer site were added when TCR cDNA was made by 5'RACE template switching. TCRdb re-called the 5' RACE reads through MiXCR, storing one row per CDR3 protein. The sample yields some 350,000 distinct CDR3 sequences, roughly 4.3% seen once. A note on this clonotype: Antigen specificity is unknown.

The chain joins TRBV7-9 to TRBJ2-5; 7 bases match TRBD2. The material sequenced was PBMCs, taken 5 days after the yellow fever booster vaccination. This receptor was taken from a man between 18 and 35 years old who received the YFV17D yellow fever vaccine. The CDR3, as DNA: TGTGCCAGCAGCTTTCCGGCTTGGGAGGGGATTGTAGAGACCCAGTACTTC. This codes for CASSFPAWEGIVETQYF.